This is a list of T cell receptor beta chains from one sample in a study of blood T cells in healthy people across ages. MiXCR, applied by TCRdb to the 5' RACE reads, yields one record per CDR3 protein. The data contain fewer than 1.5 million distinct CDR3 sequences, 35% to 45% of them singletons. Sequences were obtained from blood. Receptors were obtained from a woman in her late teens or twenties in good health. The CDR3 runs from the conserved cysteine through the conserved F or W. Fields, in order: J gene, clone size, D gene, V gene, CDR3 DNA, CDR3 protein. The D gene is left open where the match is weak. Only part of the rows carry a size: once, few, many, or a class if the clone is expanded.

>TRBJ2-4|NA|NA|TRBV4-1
TGCGCCAGCAGCCGAGGGGATGCGGAGTACTTC
CASSRGDAEYF
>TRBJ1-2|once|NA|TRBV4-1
TGCGCCAGCAGCCGAGGGGCAGACGTTAGGTATGGCTACACCTTC
CASSRGADVRYGYTF
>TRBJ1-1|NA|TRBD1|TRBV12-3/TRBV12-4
TGTGCCAGCAGCTGGGGACAGGGGAAGGTCACTGAAGCTTTCTTT
CASSWGQGKVTEAFF
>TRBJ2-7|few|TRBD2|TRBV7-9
TGTGCCAGCAGCTCAGCGGGACTAGCGGGTGGGGCCTACGAGCAGTACTTC
CASSSAGLAGGAYEQYF
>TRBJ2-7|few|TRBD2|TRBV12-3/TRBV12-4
TGTGCCAGCTTCCCGACTAGCGGGAGTCTAGGTTGGTACGAGCAGTACTTC
CASFPTSGSLGWYEQYF
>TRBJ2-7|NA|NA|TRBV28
TGTGCCAGCAGTTTCCGCCACCCTTGGGGGACTGGAAGCTCCTACGAGCAGTACTTC
CASSFRHPWGTGSSYEQYF
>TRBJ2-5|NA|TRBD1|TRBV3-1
TGTGCCAGCCAACCGACAGGGACCTACAATGAGCAGTACTTC
CASQPTGTYNEQYF
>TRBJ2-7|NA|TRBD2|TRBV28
TGTGCCAGCAGTTCCAACGACCGGACTAGCGGGGGACCTTACGAGCAGTACTTC
CASSSNDRTSGGPYEQYF
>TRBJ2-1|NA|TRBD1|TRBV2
TGTGCCAGCAGTGAGCCCGGGACAGGGGAAAAGAATGAGCAGTTCTTC
CASSEPGTGEKNEQFF
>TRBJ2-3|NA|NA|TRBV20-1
TGCAGTGCTAGGGGGGGGGGACAGCGCACAGATACGCAGTATTTT
CSARGGGQRTDTQYF
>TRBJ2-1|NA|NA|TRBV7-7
TGTGCTAGCAGCGCACAGGCCTACAATGAGCAGTTCTTC
CASSAQAYNEQFF
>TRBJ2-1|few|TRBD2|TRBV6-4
TGTGCCAGCAGTGTACTAGCGGGGGACTACAATGAGCAGTTCTTC
CASSVLAGDYNEQFF
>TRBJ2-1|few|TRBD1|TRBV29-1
TGCAGCGTTGAGTCCTTGTTGGCAGGGGGTGAGCAGTTCTTC
CSVESLLAGGEQFF
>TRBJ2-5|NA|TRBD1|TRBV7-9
TGTGCCAGTGTAAGACAGGGGGCCCAAGAGACCCAGTACTTC
CASVRQGAQETQYF
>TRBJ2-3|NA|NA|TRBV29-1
TGCAGCGTCCGCCAGGGGCAAGTGGTGACAGATACGCAGTATTTT
CSVRQGQVVTDTQYF
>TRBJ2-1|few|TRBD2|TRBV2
TGTGCCAGCAGCCCACTAGCGCCATCCTACAATGAGCAGTTCTTC
CASSPLAPSYNEQFF
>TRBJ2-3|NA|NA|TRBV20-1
TGCAGTGCTAGAGATCCGGTGTCCGATACGCAGTATTTT
CSARDPVSDTQYF
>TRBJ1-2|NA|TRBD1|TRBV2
TGTGCCAGCAGGTTACCGGGACAGGGGCCGGAGGGCTACACCTTC
CASRLPGQGPEGYTF
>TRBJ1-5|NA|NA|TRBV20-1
TGCAGTGCTAGAGTCGGGGCAGGGAGCAATCAGCCCCAGCATTTT
CSARVGAGSNQPQHF
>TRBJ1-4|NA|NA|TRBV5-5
TGTGCCAGCAATACCGAACAGGGAAGAAATGAAAAACTGTTTTTT
CASNTEQGRNEKLFF
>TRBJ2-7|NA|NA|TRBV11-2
TGTGCCAGCAGCTTAACAAACAGAGCCTACGAGCAGTACTTC
CASSLTNRAYEQYF
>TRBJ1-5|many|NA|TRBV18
TGTGCCAGCTCACCACAAACGGGAGATCAGCCCCAGCATTTT
CASSPQTGDQPQHF
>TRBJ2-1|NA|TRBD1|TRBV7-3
TGTGCCAGCAGCTTTGCCGGGACAGGGGGTTACCATGAGCAGTTCTTC
CASSFAGTGGYHEQFF
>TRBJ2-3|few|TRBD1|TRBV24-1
TGTGCCACCAGTGATCGGACAGGGCGCACAGATACGCAGTATTTT
CATSDRTGRTDTQYF
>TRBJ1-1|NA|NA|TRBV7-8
TGTGCCAGCAGCTTAAGGGCCGCCCCCCCTGAAGCTTTCTTT
CASSLRAAPPEAFF
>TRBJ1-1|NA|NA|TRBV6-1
TGTGCCAGCCACCTATGGTCGTACCCGAACACTGAAGCTTTCTTT
CASHLWSYPNTEAFF
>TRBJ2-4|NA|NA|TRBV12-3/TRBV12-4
TGTGCCAGTAGCCTTGAGGACCACCCAGAAAACATTCAGTACTTC
CASSLEDHPENIQYF
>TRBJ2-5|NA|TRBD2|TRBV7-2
TGTGCCAGCAGCTTAAGGCGGGGGGGCTTGGAGACCCAGTACTTC
CASSLRRGGLETQYF
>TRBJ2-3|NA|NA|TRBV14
TGTGCCAGCAGCCAAGGGGCCTCAGATACGCAGTATTTT
CASSQGASDTQYF
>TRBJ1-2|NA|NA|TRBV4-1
TGCGCCAGCAGCCAAACCACAGGGTTAAGTCCGAACTATGGCTACACCTTC
CASSQTTGLSPNYGYTF
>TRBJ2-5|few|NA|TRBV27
TGTGCCAGCAGTCTCAGGGTCAATGAGCAGTACTTC
CASSLRVNEQYF
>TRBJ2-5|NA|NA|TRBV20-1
TGCAGTGCTATCGGAGGGCGGGGCCTCGAGGAGACCCAGTACTTC
CSAIGGRGLEETQYF
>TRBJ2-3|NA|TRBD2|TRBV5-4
TGTGCCAGCAGCTTTCCAGCGGGGGACACAGATACGCAGTATTTT
CASSFPAGDTDTQYF
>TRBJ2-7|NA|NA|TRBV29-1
TGCAGCTCCGCGGGGGCGCAAGAGACCCGGTACTTC
CSSAGAQETRYF
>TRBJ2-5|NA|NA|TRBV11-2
TGTGCCAGCAGCCCCCCTCCTAGCTTCTATGAGCAGTACTTC
CASSPPPSFYEQYF
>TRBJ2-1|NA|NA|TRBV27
TGTGCCAGCAGGTCTAGGAGGGGTGAGCAGTTCTTC
CASRSRRGEQFF
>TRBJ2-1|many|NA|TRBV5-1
TGCGCCAGCAGCTTTGGGGAGAGCTCCTACAATGAGCAGTTCTTC
CASSFGESSYNEQFF
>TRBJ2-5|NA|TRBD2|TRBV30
TGTGCCTGGACTATAGCGGGGGGCGTCAATGAGCAGTACTTC
CAWTIAGGVNEQYF
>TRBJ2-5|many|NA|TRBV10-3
TGTGCCATCAGTGAGCGACAGACCTCAGGAGAGACCCAGTACTTC
CAISERQTSGETQYF
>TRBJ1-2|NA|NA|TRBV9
TGTGCCAGCAGCCAGACGGGGACCGTCAAAAATGGCTACACCTTC
CASSQTGTVKNGYTF
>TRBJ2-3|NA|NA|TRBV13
TGTGCCAGCAGCGGTCCGGGTACGCAGTATTTT
CASSGPGTQYF
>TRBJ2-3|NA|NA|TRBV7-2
TGTGCCAGCAGCAAAACCGGGCCTACCGTCGCGCAGTATTTT
CASSKTGPTVAQYF
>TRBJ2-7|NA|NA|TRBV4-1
TGCGCCAGCAGCCAAGATCTTAGGGGGGAACGCTCCTACGAGCAGTACTTC
CASSQDLRGERSYEQYF
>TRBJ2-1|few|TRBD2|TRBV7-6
TGTGCCAGCAGCCCGCTAGCGGGGAATCCAGGCGACAATGAGCAGTTCTTC
CASSPLAGNPGDNEQFF